The 4 T cell receptor beta chains below were found in one sample sequenced in a study of blood T cell repertoires in COVID-19. Here immunoSEQ multiplex PCR was the method, and the copy in TCRdb shows in-frame clones only, minus some. This sample has 45,000 to 55,000 clones; approximately 90% occur once, and the top ten carry over 10%. The sequencing sample was made of peripheral blood. These receptors all come from a man aged 80 or over with acute or convalescent COVID-19.

This clone was seen once. CDR3 nucleotides: TGTGCCAGCTCACCATTCCAGGGAGGAGAGACCCAGTACTTC. This gives the protein CASSPFQGGETQYF. The chain recombines TRBV18 with TRBJ2-5; D perhaps matches TRBD2 (6 bases). V lost 2 bases and J 4 bases, leaving 11 bases between the germline ends. Germline CDR1 and CDR2: KGHSH and LQKENI. This CDR3 is built from 14 residues.

The chain uses TRBV30 and TRBJ1-6; possible D gene TRBD1, 6 bases. CDR1 GTSNPN and CDR2 SVGIG come from the germline V gene (reference sequence). Trimming cost V 4 bases and J 14 bases, with 12 bases left between them. CDR3 size: 11 residues. CDR3 sequence reads: CAWNLRDTLHF. CDR3 nucleotide sequence: TGTGCCTGGAACCTCCGGGACACCCTCCACTTT.

The chain couples TRBV27 to TRBJ1-1; the match to TRBD1 covers 9 bases. J was trimmed by 3 bases and V by 4 bases; bases with no gene match: 3. This CDR3 has 14 amino acids. CDR1 and CDR2 from the germline V gene are MNHEY and SMNVEV (reference sequence). The CDR3 protein is CASSSGQGYTEAFF. DNA for the CDR3: TGTGCCAGCAGTTCGGGACAGGGATACACTGAAGCTTTCTTT.

This clone was observed a handful of times. The gene calls are TRBV19 and TRBJ2-3; 12 bases agree with TRBD1. V was pared by 4 bases and J by 0 bases, with 11 bases of the junction left unmatched. This CDR3 has 19 amino acids. Per germline, CDR1 LNHDA and CDR2 SQIVND (reference sequence). The CDR3 nucleotides read TGTGCCAGTAGTAGAGCCGGGACAGGGGGCAGCTCTAGCACAGATACGCAGTATTTT. Translation gives CASSRAGTGGSSSTDTQYF. The variable domain in full, completed from reference TRBV19 and TRBJ2-3, reads DGGITQSPKYLFRKEGQNVTLSCEQNLNHDAMYWYRQDPGQGLRLIYYSQIVNDFQKGDIAEGYSVSREKKESFPLTVTSAQKNPTAFYLCASSRAGTGGSSSTDTQYFGPGTRLTVL.